A single T cell receptor beta chain is shown here with its context. Per the original methods: Estimation of nucleated cell counts was performed using reference gene primer amplification. Only in-frame clones appear in the TCRdb table, and some are missing; sequencing was by immunoSEQ multiplex PCR. V and J calls and clone size come straight from that table; D and trimming were deduced from the DNA. The sample lists around 290,000 clones; around 87% were seen once. Germline-derived CDR1 and CDR2 are MDHEN and SYDVKM. Trimming at V came to 7 bases and at J to 12 bases, leaving 14 bases not matched to a gene. This CDR3 contains 13 residues. This specimen comes from a study of blood T cell repertoires in COVID-19. Study in general: The origin of the acute and convalescent COVID-19 samples was the United States, Italy and Spain.

The TCR comes from a woman aged 50 to 65 who had recovered from COVID-19. The chain uses TRBV28 and TRBJ2-7; 8 nucleotides agree with TRBD1. The source material was peripheral blood. CDR3 DNA: TGTGCCAGCACCTATATATTCGGGGACAGGCCGTACTTC. Amino acid sequence: CASTYIFGDRPYF.